Following are 15 T cell receptor beta chains from one sample sequenced in a study of siplizumab effects on memory and regulatory T cells. Repertoires were generated with immunoSEQ multiplex PCR, while TCRdb's copy carries only in-frame clones and drops some. Among around 87,000 clones listed, approximately 90% were seen once. Sequencing used CD4+ T cells sorted from blood. All receptors derive from a human donor in good health.

The J gene is TRBJ1-5, the V gene TRBV7-9; D not resolved. V lost 4 bases to trimming and J lost 2 bases, with 9 bases between them. CDR1 and CDR2 (germline): SEHNR, FQNEAQ (reference sequence). The CDR3 has 14 amino acids. The CDR3 coding sequence is TGTGCCAGCAGCTGGGGTGCCGGCAATCAGCCCCAGCATTTT. Its protein is CASSWGAGNQPQHF. Full variable domain (rest looked up from reference TRBV7-9 and TRBJ1-5): DTGVSQNPRHKITKRGQNVTFRCDPISEHNRLYWYRQTLGQGPEFLTYFQNEAQLEKSRLLSDRFSAERPKGSFSTLEIQRTEQGDSAMYLCASSWGAGNQPQHFGDGTRLSIL.

V gene TRBV5-1 combines with J gene TRBJ2-1; D unclear. Germline assignment: CDR1 SGHRS and CDR2 YFSETQ. V was shortened by 4 bases and J by 5 bases, with 4 bases between the two germline ends. This CDR3 spans 11 amino acids. Here the CDR3 reads CASSQDNEQFF. In nucleotides, the CDR3 is TGCGCCAGCAGCCAAGACAATGAGCAGTTCTTC.

The rearrangement uses TRBV28 and TRBJ1-2; D is ambiguous. Germline V lookup: CDR1 MDHEN, CDR2 SYDVKM. This CDR3 comprises 13 residues. Trimming removed 4 bases from V and 6 bases from J, with 12 bases in between. The CDR3 DNA follows: TGTGCCAGCAGTTCCCGGGCCTGGGATGGCTACACCTTC. It translates to CASSSRAWDGYTF.

This clone was recorded only once. This chain uses TRBV6-6 with TRBJ1-4; D possibly corresponds to TRBD1 (5 bases). This CDR3 has 14 residues. V lost 0 bases to trimming and J lost 7 bases, with 9 bases between them. Germline lookup yields CDR1 MNHNY and CDR2 SVGAGI (reference sequence). The CDR3 coding sequence is TGTGCCAGCAGTTACTCCCAGGGAAGTGAAAAACTGTTTTTT. Its protein product is CASSYSQGSEKLFF.

The chain employs TRBV5-1 and TRBJ2-2, with a possible D match to TRBD2 (5 bases). The germline V and J ends were trimmed by 2 bases and 7 bases, with 15 bases remaining between them. Germline V gives CDR1 SGHRS, CDR2 YFSETQ. CDR3 length equals 15 residues. The CDR3 reads CASSFGLADYGELFF. The DNA for the CDR3 is TGCGCCAGCAGCTTCGGACTGGCCGACTACGGGGAGCTGTTTTTT.

The chain recombines TRBV23-1 with TRBJ2-1; D gene unclear. TRBV23-1 is an ORF; its function is uncertain. V gave up 4 bases and J gave up 0 bases, with 10 bases separating them. There are 15 residues in the CDR3. This chain's CDR3 is CASSRSRSSYNEQFF. The CDR3 DNA is TGCGCCAGCAGTCGTAGCAGGAGCTCCTACAATGAGCAGTTCTTC.

This sequence joins TRBV6-5 and TRBJ2-7; weak D call: TRBD2 (6 bases). Germline CDR1 reads MNHEY; CDR2 reads SVGAGI. The V end was cut by 7 bases, the J end by 5 bases, with 9 bases between. This CDR3 spans 11 amino acids. The CDR3 DNA is TGTGCCAGCACGCGGGATAACGAGCAGTACTTC. Translation gives CASTRDNEQYF.

This clone came up once. The chain employs TRBV7-2 and TRBJ2-7; the D gene is possibly TRBD2 (6 bases). The V gene's germline CDR1 is SGHTA and CDR2 FQGNSA. The CDR3 has 13 amino acids. The germline V and J ends were trimmed by 7 bases and 1 base, with 11 bases remaining between them. DNA of the CDR3: TGTGCCAGCACCCTCGGAGGGTCCTACGAGCAGTACTTC. It is translated as CASTLGGSYEQYF.

This rearrangement joins TRBV18 to TRBJ2-7; perhaps TRBD2 as D (6 bases). Germline lookup yields CDR1 KGHSH and CDR2 LQKENI. Trimming stripped 2 bases from V and 2 bases from J, with 13 bases between. The length of the CDR3 is 15 residues. For the CDR3, the DNA is TGTGCCAGCTCACCAGGGACTGGGAGCACCTACGAGCAGTACTTC. This codes for CASSPGTGSTYEQYF.

The chain is built from TRBV10-3 and TRBJ1-4, with D uncertain. Germline V gives CDR1 ENHRY, CDR2 SYGVKD. The CDR3 totals 14 residues. Trimming cost V 3 bases and J 4 bases, with 9 bases left between them. CDR3: CAISERVLNEKLFF. The CDR3 coding sequence is TGTGCCATCAGTGAACGGGTACTTAATGAAAAACTGTTTTTT.

This clone appeared once. The CDR3 bases are TGCAGCGTTGACCTACAGGGGGCGCGTACTGAAGCTTTCTTT. It encodes CSVDLQGARTEAFF. The chain is built from TRBV29-1 and TRBJ1-1; 9 nucleotides line up with TRBD1. Germline loops: CDR1 SQVTM, CDR2 ANQGSEA. This CDR3 spans 14 amino acids. V trimming: 3 bases; J trimming: 5 bases; junction bases outside the gene matches: 7.

The rearrangement uses TRBV5-6 and TRBJ2-7, with D maybe TRBD2 (6 bases). V dropped 1 base and J dropped 3 bases, with 14 bases sitting between them. The germline V gene has CDR1 SGHDT and CDR2 YYEEEE. The CDR3 loop spans 15 amino acids. The DNA for the CDR3 is TGTGCCAGCAGCTTGTTCACCCGGCGGGACTACGAGCAGTACTTC. It translates to CASSLFTRRDYEQYF.

This clone was found once. The chain links TRBV7-2 to TRBJ1-1; D uncertain. The CDR3 consists of 13 residues. Germline V CDR1 and CDR2: SGHTA, FQGNSA. V lost 3 bases and J 0 bases, leaving 5 bases between the germline ends. The CDR3 region is CASSLQLNTEAFF. The CDR3 coding sequence is TGTGCCAGCAGCTTGCAGTTGAACACTGAAGCTTTCTTT.

This rearrangement joins TRBV23-1 to TRBJ1-2, with TRBD1 identical over 7 bases. TRBV23-1 is an ORF, with its function uncertain. The ends lost 7 bases at V and 8 bases at J; junction bases unmatched: 7. The CDR3 consists of 12 residues. The CDR3 DNA is TGCGCCAGCAAAGGACAGGTAGGCGGCTACACCTTC. Its protein is CASKGQVGGYTF.

This clone was seen only once. This chain links TRBV12-5 with TRBJ2-7, with TRBD2 matching over 14 bases. The J segment lost 2 bases and the V segment lost 0 bases, leaving 3 bases of the junction unmatched. The CDR3 extends over 17 amino acids. Germline values: CDR1 LGHNT, CDR2 FRNRAP. The CDR3 sequence is CASGLVPTSGRAYEQYF. DNA of the CDR3: TGTGCTAGTGGTTTGGTGCCGACTAGCGGGAGGGCCTACGAGCAGTACTTC.